The 25 T cell receptor beta chains given below trace back to one sample, sequenced in a study of shared clonotypes between healthy human individuals. The protocol was immunoSEQ multiplex PCR, while the TCRdb copy is restricted to in-frame clones and leaves out a portion. This sample has 450,000 to 700,000 clones; roughly 96% occur once, and the top ten carry over 0.09%. Naive CD8 cells lacked CD45RO and underwent positive selection for CCR7, leaving out terminally differentiated effector memory CD45RA+ cells. The sequencing sample was made of naive CD8+ T cells sorted from blood. The receptors were gathered from a woman aged 25 to 39 in good health.

This clone was seen just once. The V and J genes are TRBV13 and TRBJ2-1; no definite D call. The CDR3 is 15 amino acids. CDR1 and CDR2 from the germline V gene are PRHDT and FYEKMQ (reference sequence). V lost 5 bases, J lost 6 bases, and 17 bases lay in between. Written as DNA, the CDR3 is TGTGCCAGCAGCCTGCCTAGAGACCCCCGCAATGAGCAGTTCTTC. This translates into CASSLPRDPRNEQFF.

The chain employs TRBV9 and TRBJ2-7; 8 bases align to TRBD2. J was trimmed by 2 bases and V by 2 bases; bases with no gene match: 6. The germline CDR1 and CDR2 sequences are SGDLS and YYNGEE. The CDR3 length is 15 residues. CDR3 in amino acids: CASSVFPAGAYEQYF. The CDR3 region has the DNA TGTGCCAGCAGCGTTTTCCCAGCGGGGGCCTACGAGCAGTACTTC.

The rearrangement links TRBV15 to TRBJ1-1; 9 bases align to TRBD1. CDR3 length equals 15 residues. Germline CDR1 is LNHNV and CDR2 is YYDKDF (reference sequence). With 4 bases clipped from V and 3 bases from J, the junction kept 6 bases outside the gene matches. CDR3 nucleotides: TGTGCCACCAGCACCGAGGGGACAGGGTACACTGAAGCTTTCTTT. It specifies CATSTEGTGYTEAFF.

The J gene is TRBJ2-7, the V gene TRBV5-8, with 12 bases lining up with TRBD2. V was pared by 7 bases and J by 9 bases, with 14 bases of the junction left unmatched. Germline V gene data show CDR1 as SGHTS and CDR2 as YDEGEE. This CDR3 has 15 amino acids. The CDR3 bases are TGTGCCAGCCCCGGTCTAGCGGGAGGGCCCCTGGGGCAGTACTTC. This codes for CASPGLAGGPLGQYF.

This sequence joins TRBV28 and TRBJ2-7; 10 bases are a match to TRBD1. CDR1 and CDR2 from the germline V gene are MDHEN and SYDVKM. The CDR3 extends over 14 amino acids. Unmatched junction bases numbered 3, after V lost 3 bases and J lost 4 bases. The CDR3 sequence is CASSFDRGLYEQYF. The CDR3 bases are TGTGCCAGCAGTTTCGACAGGGGGCTATACGAGCAGTACTTC.

The chain joins TRBV28 to TRBJ1-1, with 7 bases fitting TRBD1. The germline CDR1 and CDR2 sequences are MDHEN and SYDVKM. J was trimmed by 1 base and V by 5 bases; bases with no gene match: 1. The CDR3 covers 13 residues. Written as DNA, the CDR3 is TGTGCCAGCAGTAGACAGGGGAACACTGAAGCTTTCTTT. This sequence encodes CASSRQGNTEAFF.

CDR3 coding DNA: TGTGCCAGTAGTACCCGGACAGGGAATTCACCCCTCCACTTT. Residues: CASSTRTGNSPLHF. This chain links TRBV19 with TRBJ1-6, with TRBD1 matching over 8 bases. This CDR3 comprises 14 residues. Unmatched junction bases numbered 3, after V lost 4 bases and J lost 7 bases. Germline CDR1 LNHDA, CDR2 SQIVND (reference sequence).

With regard to this clone: Within the sample, other DNA sequences also encode this same CDR3. The chain recombines TRBV19 with TRBJ2-5; TRBD1 or TRBD2 may be the D gene (5 bases each). V lost 6 bases and J lost 0, with 26 bases in between. This CDR3 spans 19 amino acids. CDR1 and CDR2 from the germline V gene are LNHDA and SQIVND (reference sequence). In DNA, the CDR3 is TGTGCCAGTAGCATGAGGGTTAGTGGGTCCAGGGTTAACCAAGAGACCCAGTACTTC. It yields the protein CASSMRVSGSRVNQETQYF. The variable domain in full, completed from reference TRBV19 and TRBJ2-5, reads DGGITQSPKYLFRKEGQNVTLSCEQNLNHDAMYWYRQDPGQGLRLIYYSQIVNDFQKGDIAEGYSVSREKKESFPLTVTSAQKNPTAFYLCASSMRVSGSRVNQETQYFGPGTRLLVL.

The rearrangement uses TRBV28 and TRBJ2-1; 9 nucleotides agree with TRBD2. Per germline, CDR1 MDHEN and CDR2 SYDVKM. CDR3 length: 15 residues. Trimming cost V 6 bases and J 10 bases; bases outside gene matches: 13. The CDR3 here is CASRGRVSGSGEQFF. CDR3 sequence (DNA): TGTGCCAGCAGGGGAAGGGTTAGCGGGAGTGGAGAGCAGTTCTTC.

The chain recombines TRBV15 with TRBJ1-2; no definite D call. Germline CDR1 is LNHNV and CDR2 is YYDKDF (reference sequence). CDR3 length: 13 residues. Trimming removed 1 base from V and 3 bases from J, with 6 bases in between. The CDR3 here is CATSRGEHYGYTF. The CDR3 bases are TGTGCCACCAGCAGAGGGGAGCACTATGGCTACACCTTC.

The rearrangement links TRBV11-2 to TRBJ2-1, with 11 bases aligning to TRBD2. The CDR3 spans 16 residues. Looked up from germline, CDR1 is SGHAT and CDR2 is FQNNGV. V lost 1 base to trimming and J lost 4 bases; unmatched junction nucleotides: 3. The CDR3 sequence is CASSLVWTSGYNEQFF. CDR3 DNA: TGTGCCAGCAGCTTAGTGTGGACTAGCGGGTACAATGAGCAGTTCTTC.

CDR3 sequence reads: CASSYRMTNEKLFF. In DNA, the CDR3 is TGTGCCAGCAGCTATAGGATGACTAATGAAAAACTGTTTTTT. The gene calls are TRBV11-2 and TRBJ1-4; D gene uncertain. The CDR3 consists of 14 residues. In germline, CDR1 is SGHAT, CDR2 FQNNGV. Trimming cost V 4 bases and J 2 bases, with 8 bases left between them.

The chain recombines TRBV29-1 with TRBJ1-2; D unresolved. The germline V gene has CDR1 SQVTM and CDR2 ANQGSEA. The CDR3 runs 14 residues. Trimming took off 0 bases at V and 0 bases at J, with 8 bases between the two ends. The CDR3 loop is CSVEEEPPNYGYTF. As DNA, the CDR3 is TGCAGCGTTGAAGAAGAGCCGCCTAACTATGGCTACACCTTC.

The V call is TRBV4-1, the J call TRBJ2-1; 11 bases match TRBD2. CDR1 is MGHRA, CDR2 YSYEKL, per germline. Trimming cost V 3 bases and J 8 bases; bases outside gene matches: 6. The CDR3 spans 15 residues. The CDR3 sequence: CASSHTTSGNDEQFF. CDR3 nucleotide sequence: TGCGCCAGCAGCCACACGACTAGCGGGAACGATGAGCAGTTCTTC.

The rearrangement links TRBV7-9 to TRBJ2-7; D could derive from TRBD1 or TRBD2 (5 bases each). This CDR3 region has 17 residues. Trimming pared 5 bases from V and 0 bases from J, leaving 20 bases between. Germline assignment: CDR1 SEHNR and CDR2 FQNEAQ (reference sequence). The DNA of the CDR3 is TGTGCCAGCAGCCACCTAGATGGGGGATTTAGCTCCTACGAGCAGTACTTC. This codes for CASSHLDGGFSSYEQYF.

The CDR3 coding sequence is TGCGCCAGCAGCCAATGGATAAATTCGGACCAGGGGGATGCTTTCTTT. Its translation: CASSQWINSDQGDAFF. This chain uses TRBV4-1 with TRBJ1-1; 7 bases align to TRBD1. V lost 2 bases, J lost 11 bases, and 17 bases stayed unmatched. CDR3 length equals 16 residues. Germline V gene lookup returns CDR1 MGHRA and CDR2 YSYEKL.

The chain is built from TRBV27 and TRBJ2-1; TRBD2 matches 14 bases. Trimming removed 5 bases from V and 4 bases from J; junction bases left unmatched: 7. This CDR3 has 17 residues. In germline, CDR1 is MNHEY, CDR2 SMNVEV (reference sequence). The CDR3 region has the DNA TGTGCCAGCAGTCCTGGACTAGCGGGAGGCGGTTACAATGAGCAGTTCTTC. Translated: CASSPGLAGGGYNEQFF.

This clone appeared once. This rearrangement joins TRBV28 to TRBJ2-5, with TRBD2 identical over 8 bases. The V gene end was trimmed by 5 bases and the J gene end by 5 bases; junction bases not matched to a gene: 13. Germline-derived CDR1 and CDR2 are MDHEN and SYDVKM. This CDR3 is built from 16 residues. In nucleotides, the CDR3 is TGTGCCAGCAGTCCTCAGATCAGACTAGCGACTGAGACCCAGTACTTC. Amino acid sequence: CASSPQIRLATETQYF.

A single count supports this clone. The rearrangement uses TRBV29-1 and TRBJ1-1; the match to TRBD1 covers 7 bases. The V gene end was trimmed by 6 bases and the J gene end by 2 bases; junction bases not matched to a gene: 6. This CDR3 region has 13 residues. In germline, CDR1 is SQVTM, CDR2 ANQGSEA. CDR3 in DNA: TGCAGCGTGATGACAGGGTATAACACTGAAGCTTTCTTT. Its protein product is CSVMTGYNTEAFF.

The chain employs TRBV28 and TRBJ2-2; 9 positions match TRBD1. From germline, CDR1 is MDHEN and CDR2 SYDVKM. V lost 6 bases and J lost 0; bases outside the gene matches: 8. The CDR3 is 17 residues long. The CDR3 sequence is CASRWDRAPSNTGELFF. The CDR3 coding sequence is TGTGCCAGCAGGTGGGACAGGGCCCCCTCGAACACCGGGGAGCTGTTTTTT.

The gene calls are TRBV29-1 and TRBJ1-1; D is undetermined. CDR3 length: 15 amino acids. V was clipped by 7 bases and J by 2 bases, with 20 bases between them. Germline CDR1 and CDR2: SQVTM and ANQGSEA. CDR3 in amino acids: CSAAAIKGKNTEAFF. The CDR3 coding sequence is TGCAGCGCGGCGGCCATAAAAGGGAAAAACACTGAAGCTTTCTTT. The full variable domain, rest sourced from reference TRBV29-1 and TRBJ1-1, is SAVISQKPSRDICQRGTSLTIQCQVDSQVTMMFWYRQQPGQSLTLIATANQGSEATYESGFVIDKFPISRPNLTFSTLTVSNMSPEDSSIYLCSAAAIKGKNTEAFFGQGTRLTVV.

This chain links TRBV20-1 with TRBJ2-1; unclear D gene. The V end lost 2 bases, the J end lost 10 bases, and 6 bases lay between the germline ends. CDR3 size: 10 residues. Looked up from germline, CDR1 is DFQATT and CDR2 is SNEGSKA (reference sequence). CDR3 DNA sequence: TGCAGTGCTAGACTACTCGAGCAGTTCTTC. This translates into CSARLLEQFF.

The genes are TRBV5-5 and TRBJ2-1; tentative D call: TRBD2 (5 bases). Trimming took off 1 base at V and 9 bases at J, with 26 bases between the two ends. CDR3 length: 18 residues. Germline-derived CDR1 and CDR2 are SGHKS and YYEKEE (reference sequence). The CDR3 is CASSLSPERGGSWGEQFF. The CDR3 DNA follows: TGTGCCAGCAGCTTGAGTCCGGAACGGGGTGGGAGCTGGGGTGAGCAGTTCTTC.

The chain employs TRBV7-9 and TRBJ2-1; 15 bases line up with TRBD2. Per the germline V gene, CDR1 is SEHNR and CDR2 is FQNEAQ (reference sequence). The CDR3 totals 15 residues. The V segment lost 5 bases and the J segment 14 bases; nucleotides outside the gene matches: 10. The CDR3 loop is CASSDRTSGRADEFF. For the CDR3, the DNA is TGTGCCAGCAGCGACCGGACTAGCGGGAGGGCCGATGAGTTCTTC.

V is TRBV7-9 and J is TRBJ2-2; 9 bases fit TRBD2. Germline V gives CDR1 SEHNR, CDR2 FQNEAQ (reference sequence). The CDR3 is made up of 16 amino acids. The V and J ends lost 1 base and 10 bases, in that order; junction bases with no gene match: 10. The CDR3 nucleotides are TGTGCCAGCAGCTTAGTTGCTAGCGGGACTTCACCGGAGCTGTTTTTT. Its translation: CASSLVASGTSPELFF.